This note documents a single TCR beta chain sequence. As yet, its antigen is unknown. The data were taken from a study of CD8 T cells in ankylosing spondylitis. Findings of the study overall: In the blood and synovial fluid of reactive arthritis, some motif variants had been previously reported.

TCRdb called the 5' RACE reads again in MiXCR, with one record for every CDR3 protein. The sample comprises 300,000 to 350,000 distinct CDR3 sequences, 14% to 15% of which are singletons, and 0.9% to 1.2% rests with the top ten. Sequencing was done on a sample of blood, either unsorted or a sorted T cell fraction (not recorded which). This clonotype originated in a male donor with ankylosing spondylitis or in good health (not recorded which).

CDR3 amino acids: CSASAQGSPSTDTQYF. The DNA for the CDR3 is TGCAGTGCTAGTGCGCAGGGGTCGCCAAGCACAGATACGCAGTATTTT. J is TRBJ2-3 and V is TRBV20-1, with D possibly being TRBD1 (6 bases). The CDR3 sequence is 16 residues long. CDR1 is DFQATT, CDR2 SNEGSKA, per germline (reference sequence). V dropped 3 bases and J dropped 0 bases, with 16 bases sitting between them.